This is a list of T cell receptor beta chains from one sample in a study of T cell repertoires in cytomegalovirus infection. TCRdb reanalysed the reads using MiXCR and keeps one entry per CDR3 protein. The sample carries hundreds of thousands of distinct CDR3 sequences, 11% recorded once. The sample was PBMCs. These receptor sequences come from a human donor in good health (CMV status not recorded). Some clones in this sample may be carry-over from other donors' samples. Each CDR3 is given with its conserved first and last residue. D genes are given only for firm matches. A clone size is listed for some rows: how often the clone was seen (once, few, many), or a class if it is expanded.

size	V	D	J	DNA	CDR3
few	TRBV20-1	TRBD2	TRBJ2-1	TGCAGTGCCACGGCGGGGGTTAGGGGTGAGCAGTTCTTC	CSATAGVRGEQFF
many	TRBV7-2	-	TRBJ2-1	TGTGCCAGCATCCGGAGGTGGGGAGGATACAATGAGCAGTTCTTC	CASIRRWGGYNEQFF
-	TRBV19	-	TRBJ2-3	TGTGCCAGTAGTATGACGGGGGCCACAGATACGCAGTATTTT	CASSMTGATDTQYF
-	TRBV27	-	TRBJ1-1	TGTGCCAGCAGTTTGCTTACGGGGGTTAACACTGAAGCTTTCTTT	CASSLLTGVNTEAFF
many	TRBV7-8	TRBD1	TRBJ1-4	TGTGCCAGCAGCTCACAGGGGGCAACTAATGAAAAACTGTTTTTT	CASSSQGATNEKLFF
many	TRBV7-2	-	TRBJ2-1	TGTGCCAGCATCCCTCCCAGCGGAAGCTCCTACAATGAGCAGTTCTTC	CASIPPSGSSYNEQFF
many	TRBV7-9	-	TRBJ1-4	TGTGCCAGCAGCACCTCGGATATAGGGGAAAAACTGTTTTTT	CASSTSDIGEKLFF
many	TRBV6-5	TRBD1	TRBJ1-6	TGTGCCAGCAGTTACGAAGCTGACAGGGGGATCGGTTCACCCCTCCACTTT	CASSYEADRGIGSPLHF
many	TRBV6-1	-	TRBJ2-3	TGTGCCAGCAGTGAGTACTCTGGCACAGATACGCAGTATTTT	CASSEYSGTDTQYF
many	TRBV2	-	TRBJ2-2	TGTGCCAGTGGGGTGGTCAGTAGCACCGGGGAGCTGTTTTTT	CASGVVSSTGELFF
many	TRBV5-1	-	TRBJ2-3	TGCGCCAGCAGCAGTCCGGGACTTCAAGATACGCAGTATTTT	CASSSPGLQDTQYF
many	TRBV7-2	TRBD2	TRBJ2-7	TGTGCCAGCAGCCCCACTAGCGCAGCCGAGCAGTACTTC	CASSPTSAAEQYF
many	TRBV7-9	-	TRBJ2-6	TGTGCCAGCACCCAAGGGCGCGGAATCTCTGGGGCCAACGTCCTGACTTTC	CASTQGRGISGANVLTF
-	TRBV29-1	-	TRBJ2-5	TGCAGCGCCTTACTTCAGGGGGAGACCCAGTACTTC	CSALLQGETQYF
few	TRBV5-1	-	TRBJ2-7	TGCGCCAGCAGCTTGGAGGTGGACTACGAGCAGTACTTC	CASSLEVDYEQYF
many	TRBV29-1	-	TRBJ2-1	TGCAGCGTCCGGGTGGTTCTCAATGAGCAGTTCTTC	CSVRVVLNEQFF
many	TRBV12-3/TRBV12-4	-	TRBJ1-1	TGTGCCAGCAGGGGCCAGGGGCCGGCAGCTTTCTTT	CASRGQGPAAFF
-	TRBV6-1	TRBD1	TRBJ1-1	TGTGCCAGCGGGGGACAGCAGACGAACACTGAAGCTTTCTTT	CASGGQQTNTEAFF
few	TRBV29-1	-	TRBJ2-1	TGCAGCGTTCAAGCCGACAGCGGGAATGAGCAGTTCTTC	CSVQADSGNEQFF
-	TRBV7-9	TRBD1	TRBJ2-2	TGTGCCAGCAGGGACAGGGGGAACACCGGGGAGCTGTTTTTT	CASRDRGNTGELFF
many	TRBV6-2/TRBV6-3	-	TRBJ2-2	TGTGCCAGCAGAGGGGGGGCCAACACCGGGGAGCTGTTTTTT	CASRGGANTGELFF
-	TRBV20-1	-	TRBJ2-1	TGCAGTGCTAGGGCCCCGGGACACAGCTCCTACAATGAGCAGTTCTTC	CSARAPGHSSYNEQFF
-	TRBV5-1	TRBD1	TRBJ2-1	TGCGCCAGCAAGTTTACAGGGGGTTGGGATGAGCAGTTCTTC	CASKFTGGWDEQFF
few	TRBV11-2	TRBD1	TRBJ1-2	TGTGCCAGCAGCCACACAGGGGGCGCGTATGGCTACACCTTC	CASSHTGGAYGYTF
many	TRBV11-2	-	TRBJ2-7	TGTGCCAGCAGCTTAATTACCCGGGCCTACGAGCAGTACTTC	CASSLITRAYEQYF
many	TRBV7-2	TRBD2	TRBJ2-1	TGTGCCAGCAGCTCGTATCTAGCGGGAGGGCAGGGGGATGAGCAGTTCTTC	CASSSYLAGGQGDEQFF
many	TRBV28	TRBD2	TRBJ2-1	TGTGCCAGCAGCCTTTTAGCGGGAGGGACTTACAATGAGCAGTTCTTC	CASSLLAGGTYNEQFF
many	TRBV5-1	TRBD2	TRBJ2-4	TGCGCCAGCAGCTTGACTAGCGGAGACATTCAGTACTTC	CASSLTSGDIQYF
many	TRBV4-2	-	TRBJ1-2	TGTGCCAGCAGCCAAGCCCTGGACAGCTATGGCTACACCTTC	CASSQALDSYGYTF
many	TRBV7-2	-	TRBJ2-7	TGTGCCAGCAGCACGGGGGTAGGCTACGAGCAGTACTTC	CASSTGVGYEQYF
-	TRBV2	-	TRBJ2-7	TGTGCCAGCCTGGGAACAGCGTCCTACGAGCAGTACTTC	CASLGTASYEQYF
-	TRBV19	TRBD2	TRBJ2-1	TGTGCCAGTAAGCCCAGCGGGAGGGCCCTTGAGCAGTTCTTC	CASKPSGRALEQFF
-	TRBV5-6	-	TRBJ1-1	TGTGCCAGCAGGGGGAGGAGGGGAGGGACTGAAGCTTTCTTT	CASRGRRGGTEAFF
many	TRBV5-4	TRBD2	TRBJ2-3	TGTGCCAGCAGCGGGGGGGGAGATACGCAGTATTTT	CASSGGGDTQYF
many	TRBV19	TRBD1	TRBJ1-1	TGTGCCAGTACGGGCAGGGGGAAGAACACTGAAGCTTTCTTT	CASTGRGKNTEAFF
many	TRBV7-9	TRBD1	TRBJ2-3	TGTGCCAGCAGCTTAGACGGACAGGACACAGATACGCAGTATTTT	CASSLDGQDTDTQYF
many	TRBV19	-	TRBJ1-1	TGTGCCAGTAGTATAGTGGCCCTGAACACTGAAGCTTTCTTT	CASSIVALNTEAFF
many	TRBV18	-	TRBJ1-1	TGTGCCAGCTCACCACCTTCCAGGGCTCAGAACACTGAAGCTTTCTTT	CASSPPSRAQNTEAFF
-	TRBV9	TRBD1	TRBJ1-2	TGTGCCAGCAGAGCGGACAGGGGAGAGGGCTACACCTTC	CASRADRGEGYTF
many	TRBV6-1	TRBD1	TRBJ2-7	TGTGCCAGCAGTACCCGGGACAGGACCTACGAGCAGTACTTC	CASSTRDRTYEQYF
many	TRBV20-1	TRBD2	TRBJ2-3	TGCAGTGCAACGCCTCAGCGGGAGATAGATACGCAGTATTTT	CSATPQREIDTQYF
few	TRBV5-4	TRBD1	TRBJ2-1	TGTGCCAGCAGCTCGGGACAGGGCCGATTTAACAATGAGCAGTTCTTC	CASSSGQGRFNNEQFF
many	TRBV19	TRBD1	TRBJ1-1	TGTGCCAGTAGTTTTGGGACAGAAAACATGAACACTGAAGCTTTCTTT	CASSFGTENMNTEAFF
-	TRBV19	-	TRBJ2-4	TGTGCCAGTAGTTTACGGACCGGACAGAGGGACATTCAGTACTTC	CASSLRTGQRDIQYF
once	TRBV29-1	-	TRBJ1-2	TGCAGCGTTGAAAGAGCGGACTTTGGGGGGTCCACCTTC	CSVERADFGGSTF
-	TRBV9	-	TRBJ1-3	TGTGCCAGCAGCGTATCCGGTCACTCTGGAAACACCATATATTTT	CASSVSGHSGNTIYF
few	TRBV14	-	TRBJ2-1	TGTGCCAGCAGCCAACCAGGAAGTGAGCAGTTCTTC	CASSQPGSEQFF
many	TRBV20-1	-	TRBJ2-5	TGCAGTGCTAGAGTTGCGACAGACCAAGAGACCCAGTACTTC	CSARVATDQETQYF
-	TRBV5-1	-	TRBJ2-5	TGCGCCAGCAGCTTGGGCAGCTTGAACGGGAAGACCCAGTACTTC	CASSLGSLNGKTQYF
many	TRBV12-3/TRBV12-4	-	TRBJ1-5	TGTGCCAGCAGCCGGTCGGGCCAGCCCCAGCATTTT	CASSRSGQPQHF
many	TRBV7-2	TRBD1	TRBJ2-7	TGTGCCAGCAGCCTGACAGGGGTTTTCGGCGAGCAGTACTTC	CASSLTGVFGEQYF
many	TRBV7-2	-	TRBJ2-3	TGTGCCAGCAGCTGGGTCTGGAGAGATACGCAGTATTTT	CASSWVWRDTQYF
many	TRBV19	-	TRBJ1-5	TGTGCCAGTAGTATCGGGAATCAGCCCCAGCATTTT	CASSIGNQPQHF
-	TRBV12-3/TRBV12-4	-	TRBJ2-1	TGTGCCAGCAGTTCCCCCTACACGGGACGAGGCATCAATGAGCAGTTCTTC	CASSSPYTGRGINEQFF
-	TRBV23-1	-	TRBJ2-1	TGCGCCAGCAGTCAAAGGCATTTCGTCTACAATGAGCAGTTCTTC	CASSQRHFVYNEQFF